These T cell receptor beta chains were read from a single sample in a study of T-cell memory formation after mild COVID-19. TCRdb reanalysed the 5' RACE reads using MiXCR and keeps one entry per CDR3 protein. The sample holds some 190,000 distinct CDR3 sequences; around 15% are singletons and the top ten take 2% to 2.5%. The sequenced material came from PBMCs or a T cell subset sorted from them (not recorded which). The source of these receptors is an adult woman who had mild COVID-19 (a few samples of this study predate the infection). Cell type and time point are not known. CDR3s include the opening cysteine and the closing phenylalanine or tryptophan.

>TRBV5-1|TRBJ2-3|13
CASGPRDTGTQYF
>TRBV12-3/TRBV12-4|TRBJ2-4|16
CASSTGTGLAKNIQYF
>TRBV10-3|TRBJ2-1|12
CAIREDPQGQFF
>TRBV29-1|TRBJ2-3|14
CSVIAGGNGDTQYF
>TRBV20-1|TRBJ2-7|15
CSVALTSGGAYEQYF
>TRBV6-1|TRBJ2-7|14
CASSIGLASYEQYF
>TRBV6-2/TRBV6-3|TRBJ2-1|14
CASSPQVGLNEQFF
>TRBV11-2|TRBJ2-3|16
CASSLVAGGRTDTQYF
>TRBV12-3/TRBV12-4|TRBJ2-1|17
CASRNGIAGGSYNEQFF
>TRBV7-2|TRBJ2-1|17
CASSLEVAGGPYNEQFF
>TRBV24-1|TRBJ2-3|15
CATSDFAGEPDTQYF
>TRBV19|TRBJ2-4|17
CASSKEAYPTPENIQYF
>TRBV7-9|TRBJ2-7|15
CASSSRRAGAYEQYF
>TRBV4-1|TRBJ2-1|16
CASSQDWGVRANEQFF
>TRBV5-1|TRBJ1-2|12
CASSFDREGYTF
>TRBV4-3|TRBJ2-3|19
CASSQEGVAGGGRRDTQYF
>TRBV6-2/TRBV6-3|TRBJ2-1|11
CASSYYSEQFF
>TRBV18|TRBJ1-2|15
CASSGGRATFYGYTF
>TRBV4-3|TRBJ2-7|15
CASSPLPGQDYEQYF
>TRBV6-1|TRBJ1-5|16
CASSEGGTRSNQPQHF
>TRBV6-5|TRBJ2-5|14
CASSWGQLQETQYF
>TRBV6-5|TRBJ2-1|16
CASSSRRGSSYNEQFF
>TRBV7-9|TRBJ1-1|14
CASRGDRVNTEAFF
>TRBV19|TRBJ1-2|13
CASSMPGEHGYTF
>TRBV4-1|TRBJ2-5|15
CASSRPLGWQETQYF
>TRBV7-2|TRBJ2-7|14
CASSFGVWLYEQYF
>TRBV19|TRBJ1-5|14
CASSSDRNNQPQHF
>TRBV10-3|TRBJ2-3|14
CASTGTGPLDTQYF
>TRBV7-9|TRBJ2-5|11
CASSWTGFQYF
>TRBV11-3|TRBJ2-2|16
CASSLRGRRSTGELFF
>TRBV7-9|TRBJ2-5|15
CASSSGLRPQETQYF
>TRBV5-1|TRBJ2-5|13
CASSLASVETQYF
>TRBV7-3|TRBJ2-1|15
CASSQPGTGSDEQFF